This T cell receptor beta chain stems from a study of metastatic and nonmetastatic thyroid tumors. Study background: Both malignant and benign thyroid patients supplied peripheral blood and tumor or nodule tissue samples, across which the repertoires of these patients were then compared.

In the authors' methods: Construction of a distant-metastasis classifier for papillary thyroid cancer relied on CDR3 differences across clinicopathological groups. TCRdb reanalyzed the PCR reads with MiXCR. The V and J calls and clone size are TCRdb's, not the authors'. The sample consists of roughly 45,000 clones, about 3.3% of them appearing once. Points from the study as a whole: Relative to benign nodules, malignant thyroid tumors were reportedly characterized by significantly elevated TCR beta diversity in blood and tumor.

Patients had received no treatment of any kind before thyroid surgery. This clone was counted at least ten times. Its antigen is unidentified. Trimming took off 5 bases at V and 2 bases at J, with 8 bases between the two ends. Germline CDR1 is ENHRY and CDR2 is SYGVKD. This CDR3 spans 13 amino acids. Sequenced sample: blood. The chain couples TRBV10-3 to TRBJ2-3, with D perhaps TRBD2 (6 bases). The receptor's source is a female donor with papillary thyroid cancer or a benign thyroid nodule (not recorded which). Some clones in this sample may be carry-over from other donors' samples. The DNA of the CDR3 is TGTGCCATCAGTCCGGGGGACACAGATACGCAGTATTTT. Its translation is CAISPGDTDTQYF.